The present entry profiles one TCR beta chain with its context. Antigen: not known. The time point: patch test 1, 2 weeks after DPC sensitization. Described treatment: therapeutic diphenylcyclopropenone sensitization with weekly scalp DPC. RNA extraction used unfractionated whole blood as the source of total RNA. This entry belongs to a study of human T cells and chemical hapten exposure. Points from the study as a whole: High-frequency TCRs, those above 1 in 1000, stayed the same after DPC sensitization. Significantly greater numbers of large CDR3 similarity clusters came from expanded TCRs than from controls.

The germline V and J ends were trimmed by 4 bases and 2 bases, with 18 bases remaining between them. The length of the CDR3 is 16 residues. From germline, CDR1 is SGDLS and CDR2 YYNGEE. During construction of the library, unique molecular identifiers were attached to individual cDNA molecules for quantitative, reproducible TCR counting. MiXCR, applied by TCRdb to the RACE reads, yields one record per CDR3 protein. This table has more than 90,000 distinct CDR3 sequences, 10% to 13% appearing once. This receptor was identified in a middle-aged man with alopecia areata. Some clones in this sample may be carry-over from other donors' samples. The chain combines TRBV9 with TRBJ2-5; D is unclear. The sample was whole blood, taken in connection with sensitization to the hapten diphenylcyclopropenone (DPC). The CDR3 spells CASSLETLPSQETQYF. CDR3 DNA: TGTGCCAGCAGCCTCGAGACCCTACCTTCTCAAGAGACCCAGTACTTC.